These T cell receptor beta chains were read from a single sample in a study of blood T cells in healthy people across ages. TCRdb itself ran the 5' RACE reads through MiXCR, one entry per CDR3 protein. The sample includes about 1.4 million distinct CDR3 sequences, almost 60% seen only once; the top ten take 6.5% to 8.5%. The specimen was blood. The receptor set was obtained from a man aged 18 to 35 in good health. CDR3s include the opening cysteine and the closing phenylalanine or tryptophan. D genes are given only for firm matches. Not all rows give a size; the values are once, few, many and, for expanded clones, a class.

>NA|TRBV20-1|TRBJ2-3|13|NA
TGCAGTGCCCCTTTGGCAGGATCAGATACGCAGTATTTT
CSAPLAGSDTQYF
>NA|TRBV7-9|TRBJ2-7|15|TRBD1
TGTGCCAGCAGCTTCTTAGTCGGACAGGTTGGCGAGCAGTACTTC
CASSFLVGQVGEQYF
>NA|TRBV27|TRBJ2-3|15|NA
TGTGCCAGCTCTGCCGGGACTCCTAGCACAGATACGCAGTATTTT
CASSAGTPSTDTQYF
>NA|TRBV7-9|TRBJ2-7|20|TRBD2
TGTGCCAGCAGCGTACCCTCTGCCCCGGGACTAGCGTTAAAGGTCTACGAGCAGTACTTC
CASSVPSAPGLALKVYEQYF
>NA|TRBV20-1|TRBJ2-3|14|NA
TGCAGTGCTAGAGTTCTCAGGGCCACAGATACGCAGTATTTT
CSARVLRATDTQYF
>once|TRBV3-1|TRBJ1-2|14|TRBD1
TGTGCCAGCAGCCGCCCTGACGGACAGGGAGGCTACACCTTC
CASSRPDGQGGYTF
>NA|TRBV7-2|TRBJ2-1|18|TRBD2
TGTGCCAGCAGCTTTTTAGACGGACTAGCGGCCCACCACAATGAGCAGTTCTTC
CASSFLDGLAAHHNEQFF
>few|TRBV4-1|TRBJ1-6|17|TRBD1
TGCGCCAGCAGCCAAGAACCCGAGGACAGGGGGAATTCACCCCTCCACTTT
CASSQEPEDRGNSPLHF
>NA|TRBV12-3/TRBV12-4|TRBJ1-2|16|NA
TGTGCCAGCAGTTTTGGAACAGGAACGGCCCTCGAGGGCTACACCTTC
CASSFGTGTALEGYTF
>once|TRBV11-2|TRBJ2-7|14|NA
TGTGCCAGCAGTATCCTCCTGGGGTCCTACGAGCAGTACTTC
CASSILLGSYEQYF
>few|TRBV15|TRBJ2-6|14|NA
TGTGCCACCAGCAAGCTAACTGGGGCCAACGTCCTGACTTTC
CATSKLTGANVLTF
>few|TRBV20-1|TRBJ2-7|12|NA
TGCAGTGCAACGACAGGAAAATACGAGCAGTACTTC
CSATTGKYEQYF
>NA|TRBV25-1|TRBJ1-1|13|NA
TGTGCCAGCAGTATCACATGGGACACTGAAGCTTTCTTT
CASSITWDTEAFF
>once|TRBV4-1|TRBJ2-4|17|TRBD1
TGCGTCAGCAGCCAACCTAGACAGGGCCGGGCCAAAAACATTCAGTACTTC
CVSSQPRQGRAKNIQYF
>NA|TRBV28|TRBJ2-5|14|TRBD1
TGTGCCAGCAGTTTACTAGGACAGGGAGAGACCCAGTACTTC
CASSLLGQGETQYF
>NA|TRBV5-1|TRBJ2-7|14|NA
TGCGCCAGCAGTAAGGAAGGCTCCTACAATGAGCAGTACTTC
CASSKEGSYNEQYF
>NA|TRBV3-1|TRBJ2-5|14|TRBD1
TGTGCCAGCAGCGAAGGGGGCGCGGAGGAGACCCAGTACTTC
CASSEGGAEETQYF
>NA|TRBV20-1|TRBJ2-7|14|TRBD2
TGCAGTGCTAGAGGACTAGCCTCAGGCTACGAGCAGTACTTC
CSARGLASGYEQYF
>NA|TRBV12-3/TRBV12-4|TRBJ2-3|17|NA
TGTGCCAGCAGCCTTTACAGGGAGCGGCACAGCACAGATACGCAGTATTTT
CASSLYRERHSTDTQYF
>few|TRBV20-1|TRBJ2-3|13|NA
TGCAGTGCTCATACGACAGGCACAGATACGCAGTATTTT
CSAHTTGTDTQYF
>NA|TRBV27|TRBJ1-5|16|NA
TGTGCCAGCAGTCGGCTATCGGGCACAAAAAATCAGCCCCAGCATTTT
CASSRLSGTKNQPQHF
>NA|TRBV12-3/TRBV12-4|TRBJ2-1|15|NA
TGTGCCAGCAGCCCTGAGAGGCTCCGCTACAATGAGCAGTTCTTC
CASSPERLRYNEQFF